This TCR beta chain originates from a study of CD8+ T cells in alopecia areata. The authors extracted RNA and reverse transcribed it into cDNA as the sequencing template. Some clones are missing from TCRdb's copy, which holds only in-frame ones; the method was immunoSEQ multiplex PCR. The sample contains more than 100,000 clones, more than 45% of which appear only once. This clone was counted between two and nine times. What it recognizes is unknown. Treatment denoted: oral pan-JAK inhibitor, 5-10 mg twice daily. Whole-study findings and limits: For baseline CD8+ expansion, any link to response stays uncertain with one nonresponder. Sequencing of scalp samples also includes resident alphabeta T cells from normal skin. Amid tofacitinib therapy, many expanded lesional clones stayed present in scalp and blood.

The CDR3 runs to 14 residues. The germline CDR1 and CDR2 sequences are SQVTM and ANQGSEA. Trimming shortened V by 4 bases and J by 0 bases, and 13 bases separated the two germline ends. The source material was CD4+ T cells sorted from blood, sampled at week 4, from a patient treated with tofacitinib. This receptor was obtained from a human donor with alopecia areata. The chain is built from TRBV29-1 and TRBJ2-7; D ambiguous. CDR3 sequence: CSVASHHLSYEQYF. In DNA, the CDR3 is TGCAGCGTTGCAAGTCACCACCTCTCCTACGAGCAGTACTTC.